What follows are 15 T cell receptor beta chains derived from one specimen sequenced in a study of tumor-infiltrating lymphocytes in primary liver carcinoma. For each extraction, RNA and DNA were obtained together from 20-30 mg of unsorted bulk tissue. Priming with a constant-region primer yielded TCR beta cDNA from 450 to 550 ng total RNA. Nested multiplex PCR, run for three rounds with slightly modified ARM-PCR, yielded TCR beta libraries. TRBV1-TRBV30 forward primers and a C-beta reverse primer were used in the first two PCR rounds, which each ran for approximately 11 cycles. TCRdb reanalysed the multiplex PCR reads using MiXCR and keeps one entry per CDR3 protein. The sample lists roughly 200,000 distinct CDR3 sequences, about 82% seen once, with 15% to 20% in the top ten. Sample: tumor tissue from primary liver carcinoma. Receptors originate from a man aged 35 to 55 with primary liver carcinoma and hepatitis B virus infection.

Regarding this clonotype: Mismatch with germline at one junction end may stem from a read error. The CDR3 sequence: CASTTSAVSKKIQYF. CDR3 bases: TGTGCCAGCACCACTTCAGCGGTATCCAAAAAGATTCAGTACTTC. The V call is TRBV11-2, the J call TRBJ2-4, with a possible D match to TRBD2 (5 bases). The germline CDR1 and CDR2 sequences are SGHAT and FQNNGV. This CDR3 is built from 15 residues.

This clonotype has a single count. The junction and the germline gene differ at one end; a read error may be behind it. The chain joins TRBV6-1 to TRBJ2-3, with TRBD2 matching over 9 bases. Germline V gives CDR1 MNHNS, CDR2 SASEGT. CDR3 size: 17 residues. The CDR3 sequence is CASSTHVKREEIDRQYF. DNA of the CDR3: TGTGCCAGCAGTACGCACGTCAAGCGGGAGGAAATAGATAGGCAGTATTTT.

Of note for this clonotype: A read error may produce the germline difference seen at one junction end. The chain joins TRBV29-1 to TRBJ1-5, with 7 bases fitting TRBD1. The germline gives CDR1 SQVTM, CDR2 ANQGSEA. The CDR3 extends over 14 amino acids. CDR3 coding DNA: TGCAGCGTAGCGACAGGGCGTAAAAGTCAGCCCCAACATTTT. Its protein product is CSVATGRKSQPQHF.

As to this clonotype: Likely a read error: the CDR3 ends without its conserved phenylalanine or tryptophan. The chain recombines TRBV5-8 with TRBJ2-1; D perhaps matches TRBD2 (6 bases). Per germline, CDR1 SGHTS and CDR2 YDEGEE. Between the trimmed V and J ends, which lost 5 bases and 8 bases, there was a span of 20 bases. The CDR3 runs 15 residues. The CDR3 DNA follows: TGTGCCAGCAGGCCCTCAGTAATGGGAGGCTATGAGCAGTTCCTC. Protein product: CASRPSVMGGYEQFL.

V is TRBV7-3 and J is TRBJ2-2, with 7 bases lining up with TRBD1. The germline CDR1 and CDR2 sequences are SGHTA and FQGTGA. This CDR3 contains 16 residues. Trimming at V came to 5 bases and at J to 0 bases, leaving 6 bases not matched to a gene. Here the CDR3 DNA reads TGTGCCAGCAGCACACAAGGGGGCTCGAACACCGGGGAGCTGTTTTTT. The encoded protein is CASSTQGGSNTGELFF. The full variable domain, in which reference TRBV7-3 and TRBJ2-2 provide the parts outside the CDR3, is GAGVSQTPSNKVTEKGKYVELRCDPISGHTALYWYRQSLGQGPEFLIYFQGTGAADDSGLPNDRFFAVRPEGSVSTLKIQRTERGDSAVYLCASSTQGGSNTGELFFGEGSRLTVL.

This clonotype was counted between two and nine times. J is TRBJ2-1 and V is TRBV6-2 or TRBV6-3; no reliable D call. Trimming shortened V by 3 bases and J by 4 bases, and 13 bases separated the two germline ends. The CDR3 spans 15 residues. In germline, CDR1 is MNHEY, CDR2 SVGEGT. The CDR3 spells CASSYELVGYNEQFF. The CDR3 coding sequence is TGTGCCAGCAGTTATGAGCTCGTTGGTTACAATGAGCAGTTCTTC.

The gene calls are TRBV28 and TRBJ2-3; D gene unclear. CDR3 size: 13 residues. V was trimmed by 2 bases and J by 7 bases, leaving 10 bases between them. Germline values: CDR1 MDHEN, CDR2 SYDVKM. The DNA of the CDR3 is TGTGCCAGCAGTTTAGGAGCCAGAAATACGCAGTATTTT. Translation: CASSLGARNTQYF. The variable domain in full, completed from reference TRBV28 and TRBJ2-3, reads DVKVTQSSRYLVKRTGEKVFLECVQDMDHENMFWYRQDPGLGLRLIYFSYDVKMKEKGDIPEGYSVSREKKERFSLILESASTNQTSMYLCASSLGARNTQYFGPGTRLTVL.

Concerning this clonotype itself: This may come from a read error, since a much larger clone is one base off. This sequence joins TRBV15 and TRBJ2-1; tentative D call: TRBD1 (6 bases). The CDR3 spans 15 residues. Trimming took 2 bases from V and 5 from J, leaving 13 bases between them. The germline V gene has CDR1 LNHNV and CDR2 YYDKDF (reference sequence). In DNA, the CDR3 is TGTGCCACCAGCAGAAGTGGGACACCGAACAATGAGCAGTTCTTC. Translated: CATSRSGTPNNEQFF.

Remarks on this clonotype: An end of the junction differs from the germline gene, which may be a read error. The V gene is TRBV30, the J gene TRBJ1-5; D perhaps matches TRBD1 (5 bases). Germline V gene data show CDR1 as GTSNPN and CDR2 as SVGIG (reference sequence). The CDR3 is made up of 14 amino acids. DNA for the CDR3: TGTGCTTGGAGTGTGATGGGGCGAAGTCAGCCCCAGCATTTT. It translates to CAWSVMGRSQPQHF.

As concerns this clonotype: A read error may be the cause here, since a much bigger clone is one base away. The chain couples TRBV28 to TRBJ2-7; D is undetermined. The V and J ends lost 5 bases and 2 bases respectively, with 10 bases between them. This CDR3 region has 13 residues. Germline V CDR1 and CDR2: MDHEN, SYDVKM. The CDR3 DNA reads as TGTGCCAGCAGTCTTTTCAGTCCCTACGAGCAGTACTTC. Translated, it gives CASSLFSPYEQYF.

A remark on this clonotype: It may be a read error: a sequence one base away is much more abundant. The chain carries TRBV5-4 and TRBJ2-7; D possibly uses TRBD1 or TRBD2 (5 bases each). CDR1 is SGHNT, CDR2 YYREEE, per germline (reference sequence). The CDR3 is 20 amino acids. V shed 4 bases and J shed 3 bases, with 32 bases lying between them. The CDR3 nucleotides read TGTGCCAGCAGCCCAGGTCCCGGGGCAGGGTATGGAGGTTTACACTACGAGCAGTACTTC. This translates into CASSPGPGAGYGGLHYEQYF.

Concerning this clonotype itself: The germline gene is not matched at one end of the junction; a read error may be the cause. The chain couples TRBV11-1 to TRBJ2-4; TRBD2 matches 9 bases. The CDR3 is made up of 17 amino acids. Germline V gives CDR1 SGHAT, CDR2 FQDESV (reference sequence). The CDR3 loop reads CASRFPGTSWIKNIQYF. The CDR3 bases are TGTGCCAGCAGGTTTCCCGGGACTAGCTGGATCAAAAACATTCAGTATTTC.

J is TRBJ2-7 and V is TRBV29-1; D gene uncertain. Per germline, CDR1 SQVTM and CDR2 ANQGSEA. V gave up 1 base and J gave up 3 bases, with 16 bases separating them. The CDR3 runs to 15 residues. The CDR3 DNA is TGCAGCGTTGAAGTTGGGGATAGTTTTATCTACGAGCAGTACTTC. Amino acid sequence: CSVEVGDSFIYEQYF.

The CDR3 is CASSRTTGFGCDYTF. The CDR3 DNA is TGTGCCAGCAGCCGGACCACAGGGTTCGGCTGTGACTACACCTTC. The chain combines TRBV12-3 or TRBV12-4 with TRBJ1-2; TRBD1 might be the D (6 bases). The ends were cut back, 6 bases at V and 10 bases at J, with 24 bases in the middle. The CDR3 extends over 15 amino acids.

Of note for this clonotype: Sequence at one end of the junction differs from germline and may be a read error. V and J are TRBV29-1 and TRBJ2-3; 11 nucleotides agree with TRBD1. The CDR3 spans 14 residues. CDR1 and CDR2 from the germline V gene are SQVTM and ANQGSEA. The CDR3 loop is CSVERTGGIDTQCF. The CDR3 coding sequence is TGCAGCGTTGAAAGGACAGGGGGCATAGATACGCAGTGTTTT.